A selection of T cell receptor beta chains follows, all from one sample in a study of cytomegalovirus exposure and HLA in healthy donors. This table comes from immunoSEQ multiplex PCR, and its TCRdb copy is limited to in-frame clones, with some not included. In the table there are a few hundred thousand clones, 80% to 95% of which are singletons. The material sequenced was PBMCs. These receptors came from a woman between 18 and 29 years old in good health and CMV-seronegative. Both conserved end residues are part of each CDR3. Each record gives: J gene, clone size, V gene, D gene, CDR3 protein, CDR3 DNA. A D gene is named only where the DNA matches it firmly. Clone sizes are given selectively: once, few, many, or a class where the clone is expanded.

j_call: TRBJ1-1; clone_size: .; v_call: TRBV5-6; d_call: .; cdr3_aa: CASSIGVGQGSVEAFF; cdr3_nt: TGTGCCAGCAGCATAGGGGTGGGCCAGGGGTCGGTTGAAGCTTTCTTT
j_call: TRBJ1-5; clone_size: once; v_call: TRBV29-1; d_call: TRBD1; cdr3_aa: CSVAEDRALPQHF; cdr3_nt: TGCAGCGTTGCAGAGGACAGGGCCTTACCCCAGCATTTT
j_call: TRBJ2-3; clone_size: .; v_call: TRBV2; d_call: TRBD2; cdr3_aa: CASSPIAGVSTDTQYF; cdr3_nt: TGTGCCAGCAGCCCAATAGCGGGAGTGAGCACAGATACGCAGTATTTT
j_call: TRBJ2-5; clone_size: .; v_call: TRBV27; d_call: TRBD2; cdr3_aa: CASSLLGREGETQYF; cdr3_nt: TGTGCCAGCAGTTTATTAGGCAGGGAGGGGGAGACCCAGTACTTC
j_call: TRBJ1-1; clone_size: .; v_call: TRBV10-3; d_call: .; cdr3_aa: CAISDTKGRGNTEAFF; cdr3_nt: TGTGCCATCAGTGATACAAAGGGTAGGGGGAACACTGAAGCTTTCTTT
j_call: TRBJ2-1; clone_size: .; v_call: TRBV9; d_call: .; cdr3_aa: CASSVVAREGQNEQFF; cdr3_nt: TGTGCCAGCAGCGTAGTTGCCCGGGAGGGACAGAATGAGCAGTTCTTC
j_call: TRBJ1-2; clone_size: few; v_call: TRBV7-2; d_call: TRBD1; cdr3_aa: CASSLRRDSPYGYTF; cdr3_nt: TGTGCCAGCAGCTTACGCCGGGACAGCCCATATGGCTACACCTTC
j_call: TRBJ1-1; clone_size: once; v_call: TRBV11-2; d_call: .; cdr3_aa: CASSSRDNTEAFF; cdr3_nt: TGTGCCAGCAGTTCCAGGGATAACACTGAAGCTTTCTTT
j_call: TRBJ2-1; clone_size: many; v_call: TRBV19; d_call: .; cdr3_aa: CASSTQWGRGFYNEQFF; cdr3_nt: TGTGCCAGTAGTACCCAGTGGGGCAGGGGATTTTACAATGAGCAGTTCTTC
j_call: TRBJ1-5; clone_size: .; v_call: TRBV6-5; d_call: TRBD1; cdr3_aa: CASSSLGTGGQPQHF; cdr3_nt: TGTGCCAGCAGTTCCCTCGGGACAGGGGGTCAGCCCCAGCATTTT
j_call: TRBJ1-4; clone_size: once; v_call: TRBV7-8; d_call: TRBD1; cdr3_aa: CASSRQGEADEKLFF; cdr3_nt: TGTGCCAGCAGCAGACAGGGAGAGGCGGATGAAAAACTGTTTTTT
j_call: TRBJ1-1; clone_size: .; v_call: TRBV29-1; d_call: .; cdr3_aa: CSVDWGPGTEAFF; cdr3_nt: TGCAGCGTTGATTGGGGGCCGGGCACTGAAGCTTTCTTT
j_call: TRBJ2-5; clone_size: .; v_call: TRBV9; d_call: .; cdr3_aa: CASSWADQETQYF; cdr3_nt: TGTGCCAGCAGCTGGGCAGACCAAGAGACCCAGTACTTC
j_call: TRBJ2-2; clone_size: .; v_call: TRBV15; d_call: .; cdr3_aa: CATSSPSGPYTGELFF; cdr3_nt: TGTGCCACCAGCAGCCCCAGCGGGCCTTACACCGGGGAGCTGTTTTTT
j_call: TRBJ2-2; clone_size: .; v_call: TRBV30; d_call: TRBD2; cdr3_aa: CAWKKGGPPGELFF; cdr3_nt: TGTGCCTGGAAAAAGGGAGGGCCGCCCGGGGAGCTGTTTTTT
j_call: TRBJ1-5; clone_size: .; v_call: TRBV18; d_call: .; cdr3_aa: CASSLLGAGNQPQHF; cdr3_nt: TGTGCCAGCTCACTATTAGGGGCGGGCAATCAGCCCCAGCATTTT
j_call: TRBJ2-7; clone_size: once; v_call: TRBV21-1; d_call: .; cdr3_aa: CASSKVGDRAAYEQYF; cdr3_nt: TGTGCCAGCAGCAAAGTAGGGGACAGGGCCGCTTACGAGCAGTACTTC
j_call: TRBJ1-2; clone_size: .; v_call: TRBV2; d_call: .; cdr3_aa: CANSAPSYGYTF; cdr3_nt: TGTGCCAACAGTGCCCCCAGCTATGGCTACACCTTC
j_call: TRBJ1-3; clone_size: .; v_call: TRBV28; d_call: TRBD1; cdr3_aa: CASRSRQGVGNTIYF; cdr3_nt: TGTGCCAGCAGATCGCGACAGGGCGTGGGAAACACCATATATTTT
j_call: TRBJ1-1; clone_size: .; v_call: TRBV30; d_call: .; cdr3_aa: CAWSVEIEAFF; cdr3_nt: TGTGCCTGGAGTGTGGAGATCGAAGCTTTCTTT
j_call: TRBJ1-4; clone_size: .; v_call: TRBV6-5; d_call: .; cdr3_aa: CASSYSPGTTNEKLFF; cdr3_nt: TGTGCCAGCAGTTACTCGCCAGGAACAACTAATGAAAAACTGTTTTTT
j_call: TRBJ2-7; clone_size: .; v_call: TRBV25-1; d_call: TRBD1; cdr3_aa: CASSEGWGQGAYEQYF; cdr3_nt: TGTGCCAGCAGTGAGGGTTGGGGACAGGGAGCCTACGAGCAGTACTTC
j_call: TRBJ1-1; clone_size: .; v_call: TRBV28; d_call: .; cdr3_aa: CATKDTLNTEAFF; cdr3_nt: TGTGCCACCAAAGACACCCTGAACACTGAAGCTTTCTTT
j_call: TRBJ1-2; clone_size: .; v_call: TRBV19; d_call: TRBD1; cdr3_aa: CASSILTGPYGYTF; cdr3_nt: TGTGCCAGTAGTATCCTGACAGGGCCCTATGGCTACACCTTC
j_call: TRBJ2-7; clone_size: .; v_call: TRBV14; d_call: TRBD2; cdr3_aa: CASSPRVISGSYEQYF; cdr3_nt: TGTGCCAGCAGCCCACGGGTGATTAGCGGGAGTTACGAGCAGTACTTC
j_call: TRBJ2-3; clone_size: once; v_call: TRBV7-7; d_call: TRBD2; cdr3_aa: CASSPRLAGGTDTQYF; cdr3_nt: TGTGCCAGCAGCCCTCGACTAGCGGGAGGCACAGATACGCAGTATTTT
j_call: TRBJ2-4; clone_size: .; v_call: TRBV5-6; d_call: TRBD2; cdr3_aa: CASSNLAEGLAKNIQYF; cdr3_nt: TGTGCCAGCAGCAATCTAGCGGAGGGACTAGCCAAAAACATTCAGTACTTC
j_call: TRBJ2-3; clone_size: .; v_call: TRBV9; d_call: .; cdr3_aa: CASSVAGFPTDTQYF; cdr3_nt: TGTGCCAGCAGCGTAGCAGGCTTCCCCACAGATACGCAGTATTTT
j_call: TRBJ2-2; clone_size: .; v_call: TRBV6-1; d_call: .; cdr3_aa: CAAPSGKEWAGELFF; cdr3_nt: TGTGCCGCCCCCTCGGGGAAGGAATGGGCCGGGGAGCTGTTTTTT
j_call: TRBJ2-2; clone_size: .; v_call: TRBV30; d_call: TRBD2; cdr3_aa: CAWSTGLAGGTVGSGELFF; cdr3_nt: TGTGCCTGGAGTACTGGACTAGCGGGAGGTACAGTAGGTTCTGGGGAGCTGTTTTTT
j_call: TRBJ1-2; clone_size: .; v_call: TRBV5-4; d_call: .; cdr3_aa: CASSSSDGYTF; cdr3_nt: TGTGCCAGCAGCTCCTCCGATGGCTACACCTTC
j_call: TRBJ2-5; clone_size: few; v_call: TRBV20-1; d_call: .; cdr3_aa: CSASRTETQYF; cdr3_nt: TGCAGTGCTAGTCGAACTGAGACCCAGTACTTC
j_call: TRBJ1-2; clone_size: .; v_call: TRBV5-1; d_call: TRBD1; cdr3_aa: CASSQYSAGGGYTF; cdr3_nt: TGCGCCAGCAGCCAGTATTCCGCAGGGGGTGGCTACACCTTC
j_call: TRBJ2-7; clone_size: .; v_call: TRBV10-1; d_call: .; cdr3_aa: CASSEYQAGEQYF; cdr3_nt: TGCGCCAGCAGTGAGTACCAGGCCGGCGAGCAGTACTTC
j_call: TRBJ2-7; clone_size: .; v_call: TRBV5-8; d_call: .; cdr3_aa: CASSLGPEVEQYF; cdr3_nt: TGTGCCAGCAGCTTGGGGCCGGAGGTCGAGCAGTACTTC
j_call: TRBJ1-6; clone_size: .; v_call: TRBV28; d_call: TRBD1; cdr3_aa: CASTPTGTGVNSPLHF; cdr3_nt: TGTGCCAGCACCCCGACCGGGACAGGAGTTAATTCACCCCTCCACTTT
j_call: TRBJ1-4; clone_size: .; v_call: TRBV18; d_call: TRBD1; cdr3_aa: CASSPGRGPANEKLFF; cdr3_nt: TGTGCCAGCTCACCAGGCAGGGGGCCAGCTAATGAAAAACTGTTTTTT
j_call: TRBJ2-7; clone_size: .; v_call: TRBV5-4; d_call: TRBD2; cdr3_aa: CASSAGLAGETYEQYF; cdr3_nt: TGTGCCAGCAGCGCGGGACTAGCGGGAGAAACCTACGAGCAGTACTTC
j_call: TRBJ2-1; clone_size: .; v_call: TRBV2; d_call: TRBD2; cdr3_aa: CASRTRIPPGLDYNEQFF; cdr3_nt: TGTGCCAGCAGAACTAGAATTCCGCCGGGACTAGACTACAATGAGCAGTTCTTC
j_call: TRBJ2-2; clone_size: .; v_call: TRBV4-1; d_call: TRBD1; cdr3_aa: CASSQEGVQGSFTGELFF; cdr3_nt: TGCGCCAGCAGCCAAGAGGGGGTACAGGGGAGTTTCACCGGGGAGCTGTTTTTT
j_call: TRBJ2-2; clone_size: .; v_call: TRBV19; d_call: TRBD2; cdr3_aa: CASSQGTSGRNGELFF; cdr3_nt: TGTGCCAGTAGCCAAGGGACTAGCGGGAGGAACGGGGAGCTGTTTTTT
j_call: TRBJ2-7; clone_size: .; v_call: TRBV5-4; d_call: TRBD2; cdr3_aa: CASSPGISGSSYEQYF; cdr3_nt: TGTGCCAGCAGCCCCGGGATTAGCGGGTCCTCCTACGAGCAGTACTTC
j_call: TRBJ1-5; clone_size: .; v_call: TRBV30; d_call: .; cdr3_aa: CAWSVQGGQPQHF; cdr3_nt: TGTGCCTGGAGTGTACAAGGAGGTCAGCCCCAGCATTTT
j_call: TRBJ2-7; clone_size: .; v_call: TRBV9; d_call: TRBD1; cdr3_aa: CASSVVAAGGRNEQYF; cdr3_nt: TGTGCCAGCAGCGTAGTTGCGGCAGGGGGAAGGAACGAGCAGTACTTC
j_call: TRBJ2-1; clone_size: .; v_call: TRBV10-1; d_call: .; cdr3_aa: CASSESSAVVNEQFF; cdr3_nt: TGCGCCAGCAGTGAGTCGTCGGCGGTAGTAAATGAGCAGTTCTTC
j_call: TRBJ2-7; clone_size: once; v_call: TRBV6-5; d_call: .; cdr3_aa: CASSPSLGMYEQYF; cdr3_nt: TGTGCCAGCAGCCCCTCCCTCGGGATGTACGAGCAGTACTTC
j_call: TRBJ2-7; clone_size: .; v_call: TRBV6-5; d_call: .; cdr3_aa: CASSPNSGEQYF; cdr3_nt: TGTGCCAGCAGCCCAAACAGTGGCGAGCAGTACTTC
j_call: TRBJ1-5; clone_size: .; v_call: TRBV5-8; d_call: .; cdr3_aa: CASSFSYDSDSNLNQPQHF; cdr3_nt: TGTGCCAGCAGCTTTTCCTATGACTCCGACTCTAATTTGAATCAGCCCCAGCATTTT
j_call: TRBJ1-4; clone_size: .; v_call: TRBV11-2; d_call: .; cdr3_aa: CASSLYSNEKLFF; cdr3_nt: TGTGCCAGCAGCTTATACAGTAATGAAAAACTGTTTTTT
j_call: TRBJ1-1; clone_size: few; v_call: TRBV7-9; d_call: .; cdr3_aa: CASSLLNTEAFF; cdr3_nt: TGTGCCAGCAGCCTATTGAACACTGAAGCTTTCTTT
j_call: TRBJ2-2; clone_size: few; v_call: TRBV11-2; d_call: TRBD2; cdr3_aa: CASIGIAGIERELFF; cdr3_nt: TGTGCCAGCATCGGGATAGCGGGAATAGAGCGGGAGCTGTTTTTT
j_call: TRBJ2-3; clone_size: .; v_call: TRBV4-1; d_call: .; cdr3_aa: CASSQFSGGTDTQYF; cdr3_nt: TGCGCCAGCAGCCAATTCTCGGGGGGCACAGATACGCAGTATTTT
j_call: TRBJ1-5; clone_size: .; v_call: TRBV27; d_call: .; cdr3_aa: CASSYNRGNQPQHF; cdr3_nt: TGTGCCAGCAGTTATAACCGGGGTAATCAGCCCCAGCATTTT
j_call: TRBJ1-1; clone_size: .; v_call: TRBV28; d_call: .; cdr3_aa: CASSFGLLNTEAFF; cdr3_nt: TGTGCCAGCAGTTTCGGACTCCTGAACACTGAAGCTTTCTTT
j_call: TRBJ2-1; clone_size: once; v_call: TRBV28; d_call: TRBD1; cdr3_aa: CASSPPTGGVGNEQFF; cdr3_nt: TGTGCCAGCAGTCCGCCGACAGGGGGCGTGGGCAATGAGCAGTTCTTC